These 7 T cell receptor beta chains were sequenced from one sample in a study of T cell clonality in common variable immunodeficiency. Sequenced by immunoSEQ multiplex PCR; TCRdb stores in-frame clones only, minus some. Sampling found 40,000 to 45,000 clones, none seen once. The sample consisted of peripheral blood mononuclear cells. The source is a person aged 18 to 70 in good health.

This clone appeared many times. The DNA ends 3 residues before the CDR3 does, and the rest of the CDR3 is filled in from the germline J gene. The V gene is TRBV19, the J gene TRBJ2-7; a possible D gene is TRBD1 (6 bases). The V and J ends lost 4 bases and 6 bases respectively, with 10 bases between them. The CDR3 has 12 residues. Germline V gene data show CDR1 as LNHDA and CDR2 as SQIVND (reference sequence). The CDR3 reads CASSSLGGEQYF. The CDR3 bases that were read are TGTGCCAGTAGTAGTTTAGGGGGCGAG.

This clone was recorded many times. The sequence runs out 3 residues before the end of the CDR3; the remainder is reconstructed from the germline J gene. The gene calls are TRBV7-2 and TRBJ2-7, with D possibly matching TRBD1 (7 bases). V lost 5 bases and J lost 1, with 15 bases in between. CDR3 size: 15 residues. The germline V gene has CDR1 SGHTA and CDR2 FQGNSA. CDR3 in amino acids: CASSPRRGQSYEQYF. The sequenced CDR3 bases are TGTGCCAGCAGCCCCAGGAGGGGGCAATCCTACGAG.

This clone was picked up many times. The DNA ends 3 residues before the CDR3 does, and the rest of the CDR3 is filled in from the germline J gene. The chain has TRBV6-2 or TRBV6-3 and TRBJ2-4; 9 nucleotides align to TRBD2. The J segment lost 0 bases and the V segment lost 10 bases, leaving 7 bases of the junction unmatched. CDR1 and CDR2 from the germline V gene are MNHEY and SVGEGT. The CDR3 length is 15 residues. The sequenced CDR3 bases are TGTGCCACCGCCCGACTAGCGGTAGCCAAAAACATT. It translates to CATARLAVAKNI. From start to end, the CDR3 is CATARLAVAKNIQYF.

This clone appeared many times. From the germline J gene comes the end of the CDR3, since the read stops 3 residues before it. The chain carries TRBV5-1 and TRBJ2-1, with 7 bases identical to TRBD2. This CDR3 contains 15 residues. CDR1 SGHRS and CDR2 YFSETQ come from the germline V gene. J lost 9 bases, V lost 0 bases, and 9 bases had no gene match. Here the CDR3 reads CASSLVPGREGEQFF. The part of the CDR3 DNA that was read is TGCGCCAGCAGCTTGGTCCCAGGCAGGGAGGGTGAG. The variable domain in full, with the rest retrieved from reference TRBV5-1 and TRBJ2-1, is KAGVTQTPRYLIKTRGQQVTLSCSPISGHRSVSWYQQTPGQGLQFLFEYFSETQRNKGNFPGRFSGRQFSNSRSEMNVSTLELGDSALYLCASSLVPGREGEQFFGPGTRLTVL.

The table lists this clone with many counts. At one end the junction does not follow the germline gene, possibly because of a read error. The read ends 3 residues before the CDR3 terminus; that terminus is restored from the germline J gene. This chain links TRBV4-2 with TRBJ1-1; D perhaps matches TRBD1 (5 bases). This CDR3 is 16 amino acids long. CDR1 LGHNA and CDR2 YNFKEQ come from the germline V gene. The CDR3 is CASSRAHDSLNTEAFF. The sequenced CDR3 bases are TGCGCCAGCAGCCGCGCCCACGACAGTTTGAACACTGAA.

This clone appeared many times. The read terminates 3 residues ahead of where the CDR3 ends, so the germline J gene completes it. The chain is built from TRBV28 and TRBJ1-4; 7 bases fit TRBD1. The CDR3 length is 13 residues. CDR1 is MDHEN and CDR2 is SYDVKM in the germline V gene. Trimming cost V 10 bases and J 4 bases; bases outside gene matches: 6. The DNA read from the CDR3 is TGTGCCATCGAAGGGGGCAATAATGAAAAA. Protein sequence: CAIEGGNNEK. The CDR3 in its entirety is CAIEGGNNEKLFF.

Regarding this clone: The CDR3 is cut off 3 residues early in the read; its end comes from the germline J gene. The chain is built from TRBV7-9 and TRBJ2-7; TRBD2 matches 13 bases. J gave up 3 bases and V 5 bases, and 4 bases lay outside the gene matches. The CDR3 runs to 15 residues. Germline V gene data show CDR1 as SEHNR and CDR2 as FQNEAQ (reference sequence). The CDR3 bases that were read are TGTGCCAGCAGCCGGACTAGCGGGGGACTCTACGAG. It is translated as CASSRTSGGLYE. The CDR3 as a whole reads CASSRTSGGLYEQYF.